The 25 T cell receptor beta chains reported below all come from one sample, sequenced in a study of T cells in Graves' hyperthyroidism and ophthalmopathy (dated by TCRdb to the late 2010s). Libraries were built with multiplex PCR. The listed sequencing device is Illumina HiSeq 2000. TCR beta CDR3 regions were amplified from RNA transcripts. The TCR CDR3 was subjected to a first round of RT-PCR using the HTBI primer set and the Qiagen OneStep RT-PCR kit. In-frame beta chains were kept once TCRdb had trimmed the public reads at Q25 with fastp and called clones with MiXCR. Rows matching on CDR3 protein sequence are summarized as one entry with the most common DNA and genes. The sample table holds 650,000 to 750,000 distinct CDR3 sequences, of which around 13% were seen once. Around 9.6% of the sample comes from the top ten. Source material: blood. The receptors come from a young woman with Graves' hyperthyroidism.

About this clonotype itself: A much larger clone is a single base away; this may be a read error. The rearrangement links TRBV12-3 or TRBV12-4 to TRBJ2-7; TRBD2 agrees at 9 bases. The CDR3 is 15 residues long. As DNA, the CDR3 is TGTGCCGGCAGTCCCTTCAGCGGGGGGAACTACGAGCAGTACTTC. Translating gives CAGSPFSGGNYEQYF.

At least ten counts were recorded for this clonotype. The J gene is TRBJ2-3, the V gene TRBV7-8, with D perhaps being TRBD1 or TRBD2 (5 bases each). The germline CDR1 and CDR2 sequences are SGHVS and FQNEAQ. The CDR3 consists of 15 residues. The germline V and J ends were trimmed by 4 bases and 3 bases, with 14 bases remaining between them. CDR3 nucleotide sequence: TGTGCCAGCAGCTCGACAGCGGTAACGACAGATACGCAGTATTTT. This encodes CASSSTAVTTDTQYF.

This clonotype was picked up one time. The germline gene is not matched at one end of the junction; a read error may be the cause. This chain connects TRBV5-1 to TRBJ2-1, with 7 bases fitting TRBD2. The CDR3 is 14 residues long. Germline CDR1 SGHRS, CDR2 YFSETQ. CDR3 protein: CDSRPGLTVYEQFF. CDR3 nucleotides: TGCGACAGCAGGCCGGGACTAACAGTATACGAGCAGTTCTTC. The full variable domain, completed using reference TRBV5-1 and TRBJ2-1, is KAGVTQTPRYLIKTRGQQVTLSCSPISGHRSVSWYQQTPGQGLQFLFEYFSETQRNKGNFPGRFSGRQFSNSRSEMNVSTLELGDSALYLCDSRPGLTVYEQFFGPGTRLTVL.

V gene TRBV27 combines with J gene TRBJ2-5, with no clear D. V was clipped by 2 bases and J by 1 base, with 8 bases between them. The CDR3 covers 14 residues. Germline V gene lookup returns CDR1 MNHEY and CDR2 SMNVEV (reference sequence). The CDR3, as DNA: TGTGCCAGCAGTTTACTGTCGGCCCAAGAGACCCAGTACTTC. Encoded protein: CASSLLSAQETQYF.

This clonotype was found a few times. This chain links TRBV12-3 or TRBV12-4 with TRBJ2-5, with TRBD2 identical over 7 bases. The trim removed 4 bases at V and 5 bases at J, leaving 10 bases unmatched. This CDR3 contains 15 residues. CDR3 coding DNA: TGTGCCAGCAGTTGGGGTTTGGGAGGGGCTGAGACCCAGTACTTC. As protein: CASSWGLGGAETQYF.

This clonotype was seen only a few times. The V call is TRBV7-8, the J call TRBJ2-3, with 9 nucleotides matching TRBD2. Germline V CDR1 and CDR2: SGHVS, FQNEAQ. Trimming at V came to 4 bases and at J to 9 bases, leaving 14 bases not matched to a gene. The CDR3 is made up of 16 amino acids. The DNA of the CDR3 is TGTGCCAGCAGCTCAGACTTACTTAGCGGGAGTTTGACGCAGTATTTT. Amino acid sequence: CASSSDLLSGSLTQYF.

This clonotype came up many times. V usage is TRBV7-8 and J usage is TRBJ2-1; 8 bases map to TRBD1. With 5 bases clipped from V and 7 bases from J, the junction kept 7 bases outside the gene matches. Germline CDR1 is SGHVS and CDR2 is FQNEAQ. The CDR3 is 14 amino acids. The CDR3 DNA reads TGTGCCAGCAGCCCCCCGGGACAGGCGAATGAGCAGTTCTTC. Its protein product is CASSPPGQANEQFF.

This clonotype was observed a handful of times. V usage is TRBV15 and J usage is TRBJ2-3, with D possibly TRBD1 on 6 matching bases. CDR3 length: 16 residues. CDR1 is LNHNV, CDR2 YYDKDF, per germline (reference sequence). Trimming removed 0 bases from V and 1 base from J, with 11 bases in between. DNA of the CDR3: TGTGCCACCAGCAGAGAGGGGGCGTCGGGCACAGATACGCAGTATTTT. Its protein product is CATSREGASGTDTQYF. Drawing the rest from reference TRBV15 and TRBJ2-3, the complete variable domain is DAMVIQNPRYQVTQFGKPVTLSCSQTLNHNVMYWYQQKSSQAPKLLFHYYDKDFNNEADTPDNFQSRRPNTSFCFLDIRSPGLGDTAMYLCATSREGASGTDTQYFGPGTRLTVL.

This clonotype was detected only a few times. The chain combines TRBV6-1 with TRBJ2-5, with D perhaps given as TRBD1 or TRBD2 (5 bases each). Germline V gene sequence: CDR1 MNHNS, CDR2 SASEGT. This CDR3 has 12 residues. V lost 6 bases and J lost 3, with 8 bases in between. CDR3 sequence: CASSGAEETQYF. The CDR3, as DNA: TGTGCCAGCAGCGGGGCAGAAGAGACCCAGTACTTC.

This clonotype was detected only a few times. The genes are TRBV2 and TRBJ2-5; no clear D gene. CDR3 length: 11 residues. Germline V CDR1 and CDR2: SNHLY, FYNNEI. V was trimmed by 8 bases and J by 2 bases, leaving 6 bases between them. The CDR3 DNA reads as TGTGCCAGCGAGATACAAGAGACCCAGTACTTC. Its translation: CASEIQETQYF.

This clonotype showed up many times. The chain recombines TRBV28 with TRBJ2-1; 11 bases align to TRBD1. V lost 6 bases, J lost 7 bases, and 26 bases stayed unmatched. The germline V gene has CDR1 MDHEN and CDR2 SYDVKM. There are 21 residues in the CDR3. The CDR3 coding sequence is TGTGCCAGCAGCCCTGCTGGACAGGGGGCGCGTCGAGGAAGTGGGATGAATGAGCAGTTCTTC. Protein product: CASSPAGQGARRGSGMNEQFF. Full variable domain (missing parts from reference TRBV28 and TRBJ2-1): DVKVTQSSRYLVKRTGEKVFLECVQDMDHENMFWYRQDPGLGLRLIYFSYDVKMKEKGDIPEGYSVSREKKERFSLILESASTNQTSMYLCASSPAGQGARRGSGMNEQFFGPGTRLTVL.

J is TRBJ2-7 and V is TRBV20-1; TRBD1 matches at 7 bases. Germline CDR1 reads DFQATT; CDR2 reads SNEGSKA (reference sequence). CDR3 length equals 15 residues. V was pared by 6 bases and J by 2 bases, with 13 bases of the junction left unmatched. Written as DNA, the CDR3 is TGCAGTGCAGGAGGCTCGACAGGGACCACCTACGAGCAGTACTTC. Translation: CSAGGSTGTTYEQYF.

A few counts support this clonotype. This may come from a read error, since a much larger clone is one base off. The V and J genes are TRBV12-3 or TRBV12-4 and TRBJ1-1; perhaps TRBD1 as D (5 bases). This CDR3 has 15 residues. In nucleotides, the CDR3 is TGTGCCAGCAGCCCTCAAGACAGATCGAACACTGAAACTTTCTTT. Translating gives CASSPQDRSNTETFF.

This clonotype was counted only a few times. The DNA of the CDR3 is TGTGCCAGCAGCTTAGCTAATTACAATGAGCAGTTCTTC. It encodes CASSLANYNEQFF. This chain links TRBV7-2 with TRBJ2-1, with unresolved D. This CDR3 region has 13 residues. Germline V lookup: CDR1 SGHTA, CDR2 FQGNSA. V gave up 0 bases and J gave up 4 bases, with 4 bases separating them.

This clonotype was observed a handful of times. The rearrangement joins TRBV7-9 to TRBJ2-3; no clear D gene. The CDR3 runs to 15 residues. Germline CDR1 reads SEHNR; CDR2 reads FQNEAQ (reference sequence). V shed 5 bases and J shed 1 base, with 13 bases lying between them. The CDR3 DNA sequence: TGTGCCAGCAGCCCACCGGCAGGTGGCACAGATACGCAGTATTTT. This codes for CASSPPAGGTDTQYF.

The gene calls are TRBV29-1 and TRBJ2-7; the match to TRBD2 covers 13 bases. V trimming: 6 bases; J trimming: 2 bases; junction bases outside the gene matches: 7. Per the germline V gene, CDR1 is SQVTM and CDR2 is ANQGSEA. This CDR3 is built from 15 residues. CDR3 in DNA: TGCAGCGTCGCCGGACTAGCGGGAGTCGCCTACGAGCAGTACTTC. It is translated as CSVAGLAGVAYEQYF.

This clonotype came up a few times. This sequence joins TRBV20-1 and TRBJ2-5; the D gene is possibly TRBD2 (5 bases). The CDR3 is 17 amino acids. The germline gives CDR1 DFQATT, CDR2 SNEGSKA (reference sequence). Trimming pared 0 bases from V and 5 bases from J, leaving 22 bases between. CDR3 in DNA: TGCAGTGCTAGAGATCCGAATAGCGCGCCCGTAGAGGAGACCCAGTACTTC. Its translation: CSARDPNSAPVEETQYF.

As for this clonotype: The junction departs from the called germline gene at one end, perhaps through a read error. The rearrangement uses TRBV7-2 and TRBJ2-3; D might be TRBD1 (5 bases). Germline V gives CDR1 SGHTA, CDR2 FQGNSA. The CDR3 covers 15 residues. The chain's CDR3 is CVSSSPDTLSDTQYF. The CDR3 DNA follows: TGTGTCAGCAGCTCCCCGGACACCCTTTCAGATACGCAGTATTTT.

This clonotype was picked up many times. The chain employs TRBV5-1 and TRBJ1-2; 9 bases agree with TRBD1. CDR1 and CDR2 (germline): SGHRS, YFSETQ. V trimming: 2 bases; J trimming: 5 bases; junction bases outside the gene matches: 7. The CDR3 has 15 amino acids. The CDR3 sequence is CASSLRGGQGYGYTF. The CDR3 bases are TGCGCCAGCAGCTTACGGGGAGGACAGGGGTATGGCTACACCTTC.

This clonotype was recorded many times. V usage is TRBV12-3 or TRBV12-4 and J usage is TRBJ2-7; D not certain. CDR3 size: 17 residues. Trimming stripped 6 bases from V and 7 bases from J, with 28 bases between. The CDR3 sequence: CASSSAGHFEPLGEQYF. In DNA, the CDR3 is TGTGCCAGCAGCTCCGCCGGCCACTTCGAACCCCTCGGGGAGCAGTACTTC.

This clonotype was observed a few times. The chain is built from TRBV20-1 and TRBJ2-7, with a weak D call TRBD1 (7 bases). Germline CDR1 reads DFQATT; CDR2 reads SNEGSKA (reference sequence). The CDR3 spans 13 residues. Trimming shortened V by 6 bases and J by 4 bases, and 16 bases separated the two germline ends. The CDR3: CSARTGGVYEQYF. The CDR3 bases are TGCAGTGCGCGGACAGGCGGGGTGTACGAGCAGTACTTC.

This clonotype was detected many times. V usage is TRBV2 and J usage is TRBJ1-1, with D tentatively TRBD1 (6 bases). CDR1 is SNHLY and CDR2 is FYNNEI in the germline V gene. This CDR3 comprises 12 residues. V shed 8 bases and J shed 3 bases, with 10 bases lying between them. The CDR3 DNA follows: TGTGCCAGCGGCCAGGGGTACACTGAAGCTTTCTTT. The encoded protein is CASGQGYTEAFF.

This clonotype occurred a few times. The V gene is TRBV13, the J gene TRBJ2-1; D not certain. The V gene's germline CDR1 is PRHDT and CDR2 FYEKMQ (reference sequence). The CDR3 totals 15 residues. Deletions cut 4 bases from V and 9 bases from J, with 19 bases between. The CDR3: CASSSPNNEPLEQFF. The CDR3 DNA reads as TGTGCCAGCAGCTCCCCAAATAATGAACCCCTTGAGCAGTTCTTC. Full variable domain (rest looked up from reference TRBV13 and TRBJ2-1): AAGVIQSPRHLIKEKRETATLKCYPIPRHDTVYWYQQGPGQDPQFLISFYEKMQSDKGSIPDRFSAQQFSDYHSELNMSSLELGDSALYFCASSSPNNEPLEQFFGPGTRLTVL.

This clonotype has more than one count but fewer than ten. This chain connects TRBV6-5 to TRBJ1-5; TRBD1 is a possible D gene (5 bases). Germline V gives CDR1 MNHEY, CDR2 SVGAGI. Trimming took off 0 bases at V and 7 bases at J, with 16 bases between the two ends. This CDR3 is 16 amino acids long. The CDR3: CASSYSIGQGGQPQHF. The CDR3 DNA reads TGTGCCAGCAGTTACTCGATCGGTCAGGGTGGACAGCCCCAGCATTTT.

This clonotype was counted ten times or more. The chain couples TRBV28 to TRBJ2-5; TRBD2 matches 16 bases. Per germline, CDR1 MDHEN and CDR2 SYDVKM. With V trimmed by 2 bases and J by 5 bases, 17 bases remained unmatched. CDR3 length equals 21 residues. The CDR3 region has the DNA TGTGCCAGCAGTTTAGATCCCGGGACTAGCGGGAGGGCTTCATTTTTGGAGACCCAGTACTTC. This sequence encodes CASSLDPGTSGRASFLETQYF.